This TCR beta chain was identified in a study of shared clonotypes between healthy human individuals (dated by TCRdb to the early 2020s). Concerning the study at large: The cohort comprised a couple of women and three men aged 18 to 49 years. For each donor, three plates each were used for CD4 naive and CD4 memory, two plates were used for CD8 naive, and one plate was used for CD8 memory. To estimate repertoire size and how much clonotypes are shared between individuals, the study performed deep sequencing of blood TCR repertoires from roughly five healthy adults. To increase sequencing depth and limit assay-specific biases, different laboratories used diverse techniques to prepare libraries and sequence TCR repertoires. Between about 0.94 and 10 billion PBMCs per donor were obtained by leukapheresis.

The donors were healthy, HIV-negative adults who had no recently reported acute infections or vaccinations. Every donor was a Caucasian adult living in Nashville, Tennessee, USA. CD4+ T cells were enriched through magnetic negative selection, after which naive cells were positively selected on CD45RA and the remaining negative fraction served as the memory subset. After blood collection by leukapheresis, PBMCs were isolated using Ficoll-Histopaque density gradient centrifugation and then cryopreserved in the vapor phase of liquid nitrogen. Analytical flow cytometry was used to check the purity and quantity of each magnetically sorted T cell population. From each sorted fraction, genomic DNA was isolated and quantified by UV absorbance on a Nanodrop 2000c. As for this clone: Its antigen is currently not known. No clone much larger than this one lies a single base away; base qualities are absent.

The germline V gene specifies SGHRS as CDR1 and YFSETQ as CDR2. Relative to germline, V is missing 2 bases and J is missing 9 bases, with 8 bases of the junction outside any gene match. The CDR3 measures 15 amino acids from cysteine to phenylalanine. The DNA shown is the 45-base CDR3, in frame from base 1. Paper-wide results and their limitations: Because the study included only a small number of donors, the genetic and exposure-history diversity represented was limited. Based on pairwise subsampling, the degree of clonotype sharing among donors was expected to be affected by sequencing depth. When a handful of donors were compared, the shared fraction of clonotypes was 5% to 6.5% for naive CD4, 3.5% for naive CD8, 2.3% for memory CD4, and approximately 0.4% for memory CD8. Sampling was restricted to blood, and TCR repertoires in tissue are likely to differ from TCR repertoires in blood. Even with the large sequencing depth, rarefaction of the sorted-subset datasets indicated that sequencing was incomplete. Higher generation probabilities were observed for clonotypes shared by all four sorted-subset donors than for non-shared clonotypes. Naive subsets generally had larger estimated clonotype richness than memory subsets.

Using the deep immunoSEQ assay, multiplex PCR amplified TCR CDR3 regions from genomic DNA. Extracted genomic DNA from each cell subset was spread evenly across all wells of several immunoSEQ 96-well plates, with each plate serving as a replicate. Each replicate PCR for sorted subsets received roughly 0.2 ug genomic DNA, equal to about 30,000 T cell genomes. Purified libraries were quantified with a Qubit 3.0 fluorometer, sized on a Bioanalyzer 2100, and re-quantified with the KAPA Library Quantification kit. A separate single-read 150-cycle Illumina NextSeq 550 flow cell was used to sequence each immunoSEQ 96-well plate. Turning to the authors' computational methods: The immunoSEQ output contained only junctional sequences without quality scores, so filtering could not match that applied to full-length reads. To assign V/J genes and CDR3, sequences were annotated against IMGT germline references using PyIR, a Python wrapper for IgBLAST v1.9. Reads were filtered out if the reads had weak V/J assignments (E-value above 1e-6), no CDR3, stop codons, out-of-frame junctions, or ambiguous translated residues. V3J clonotypes were defined as sequences sharing the same inferred V gene, J gene, and CDR3 amino acid sequence. Percentage overlap between repertoires was computed as shared unique clonotypes divided by the size of the smaller repertoire. Repertoire richness was assessed with RTK rarefaction, the Chao1 estimator, and Recon v2.1 estimates of unobserved clonotypes. OLGA was used to compute generation probabilities for all TCRbeta clonotypes that the gDNA method yielded from a few donors. TCRdb took over this immuneACCESS table, retaining in-frame rearrangements with V and J assigned. Such tables are incomplete; in checked studies, under half of the missing clones stem from an unresolved V gene, and the remainder is unexplained. V and J calls and clone size are those listed in that table; D and trimming were worked out from the DNA. In this sample the table shows hundreds of thousands of clones, 90% to 97% of which occur a single time. About 0.054% of the sample is held by the ten biggest clonotypes.

The sequence joins TRBV5-1 to TRBJ2-7; TRBD2 lines up with 13 middle nucleotides. The specimen sequenced was naive CD4+ T cells sorted from blood. The sample's cell subset or site label, decoded: CD45RA+ positively selected. The TCR originated in a woman in her 30s in good health. The bases read TGCGCCAGCAGCTTTACTAGCGGGAGGGCGATTGGGCAGTACTTC. This yields the protein CASSFTSGRAIGQYF.